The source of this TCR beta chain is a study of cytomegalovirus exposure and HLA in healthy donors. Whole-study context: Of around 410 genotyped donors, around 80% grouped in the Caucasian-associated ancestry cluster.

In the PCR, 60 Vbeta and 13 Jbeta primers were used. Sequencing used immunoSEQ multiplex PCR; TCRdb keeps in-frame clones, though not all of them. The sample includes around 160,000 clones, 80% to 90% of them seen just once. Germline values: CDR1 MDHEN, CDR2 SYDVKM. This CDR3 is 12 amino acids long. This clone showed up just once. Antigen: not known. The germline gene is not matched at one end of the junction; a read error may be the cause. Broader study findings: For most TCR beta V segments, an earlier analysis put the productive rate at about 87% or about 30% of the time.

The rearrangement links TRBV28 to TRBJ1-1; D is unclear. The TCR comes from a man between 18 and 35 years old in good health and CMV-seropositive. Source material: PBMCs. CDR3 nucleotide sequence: TGTGCCTGCAGTTTAAAAGGACTACAAGCTTTCTTT. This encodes CACSLKGLQAFF.